This T cell receptor beta chain was retrieved from a study of T cells after yellow fever vaccination. The germline gives CDR1 SGHTA, CDR2 FQGTGA. V lost 5 bases to trimming and J lost 5 bases, with 21 bases between them. This CDR3 comprises 16 residues. Synthesis of TCR cDNA relied on 5'RACE template switching, which attached a universal primer site and UMIs. TCRdb reprocessed the 5' RACE reads via MiXCR and lists one record per CDR3 protein. The table records fewer than 650,000 distinct CDR3 sequences, 21% of them present only once. Study results and caveats: The CD4 and CD8 compartments had a small share of their clonotypes in common.

A remark on this clonotype: The antigen is not known.

The clonotype originates from a man between 18 and 35 years old who received the YFV17D yellow fever vaccine. V is TRBV7-3 and J is TRBJ2-5; D is perhaps TRBD2 (5 bases). The sample consisted of PBMCs, taken approximately 22 days after the first yellow fever vaccination. Here the CDR3 DNA reads TGTGCCAGCAGCCCGAGCGGTCTAGACTCGCGGGAGACCCAGTACTTC. Protein sequence: CASSPSGLDSRETQYF.